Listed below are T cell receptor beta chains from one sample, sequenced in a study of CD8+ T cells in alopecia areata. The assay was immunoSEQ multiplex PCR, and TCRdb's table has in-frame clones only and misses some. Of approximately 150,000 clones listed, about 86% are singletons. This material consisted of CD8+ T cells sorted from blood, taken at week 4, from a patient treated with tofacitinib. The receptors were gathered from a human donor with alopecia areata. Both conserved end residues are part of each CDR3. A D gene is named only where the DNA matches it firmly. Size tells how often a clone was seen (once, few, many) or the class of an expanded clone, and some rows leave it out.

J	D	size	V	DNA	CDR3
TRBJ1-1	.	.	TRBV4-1	TGCGCCAGCAGCCAAGATGGGCAGGTGAACACTGAAGCTTTCTTT	CASSQDGQVNTEAFF
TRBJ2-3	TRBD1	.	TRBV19	TGTGCCAGTAGTATGGGGGACAGGGTGTTCACAGATACGCAGTATTTT	CASSMGDRVFTDTQYF
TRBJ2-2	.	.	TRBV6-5	TGTGCCAGCAGTTACTCGCCCACCGGGGAGCTGTTTTTT	CASSYSPTGELFF
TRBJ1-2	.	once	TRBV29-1	TGCAGCGTTGAACATCCCAGGGACTTAGGCGGCTACACCTTC	CSVEHPRDLGGYTF
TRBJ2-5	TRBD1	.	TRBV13	TGTGCCAGCAGCCCCGGGACAGGGGGTGAGACCCAGTACTTC	CASSPGTGGETQYF
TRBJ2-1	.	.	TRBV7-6	TGTGCCAGCAGCTTAGATAGCGGAGATTACAATGAGCAGTTCTTC	CASSLDSGDYNEQFF
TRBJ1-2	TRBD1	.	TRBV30	TGTGCCTCTTATCACAGGACAGGAGGGCCTTATGGCTACACCTTC	CASYHRTGGPYGYTF
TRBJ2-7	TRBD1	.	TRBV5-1	TGCGCCAGCAGCGGGGGACAGGGACAATACGAGCAGTACTTC	CASSGGQGQYEQYF
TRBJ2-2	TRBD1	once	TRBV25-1	TGTGCCAGCAGTGAATGGGAGGGGACAGGGACCACCGGGGAGCTGTTTTTT	CASSEWEGTGTTGELFF
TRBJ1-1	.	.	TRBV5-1	TGCGCCAGCAGCTTGGAGTTTGGGGGCGAAGCTTTCTTT	CASSLEFGGEAFF
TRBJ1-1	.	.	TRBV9	TGTGCCAGCAGCGATGTCGGAGAAGCTTTCTTT	CASSDVGEAFF
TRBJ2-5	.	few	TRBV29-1	TGCAGCGTTGAAGAGCAGGGAGATGTTAACCAGTACTTC	CSVEEQGDVNQYF
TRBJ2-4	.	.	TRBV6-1	TGTGCCAGCAGTGTACTAAGGGGCAAGTGGGACATTCAGTACTTC	CASSVLRGKWDIQYF
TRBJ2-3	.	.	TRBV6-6	TGTGCCAGCAGTTACTCGGGAGGGGGAGATACGCAGTATTTT	CASSYSGGGDTQYF
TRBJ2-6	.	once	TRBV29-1	TGCAGCGTTGAATTTGGACACTCTGGGGCCAACGTCCTGACTTTC	CSVEFGHSGANVLTF
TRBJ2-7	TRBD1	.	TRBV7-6	TGTGCCAGCAGCTTAGGAGGACAGGGGTACGAGCAGTACTTC	CASSLGGQGYEQYF
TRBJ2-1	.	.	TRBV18	TGTGCCAGCTCCCCGGTCGAGGGCCCACCCTCCTACAATGAGCAGTTCTTC	CASSPVEGPPSYNEQFF
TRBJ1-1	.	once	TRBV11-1	TGTGCCATACTTGGGGGCTCGTCAACTACTGAAGCTTTCTTT	CAILGGSSTTEAFF
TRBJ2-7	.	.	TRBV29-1	TGCAGCGTTGAAGACTACGAGCAGTACTTC	CSVEDYEQYF
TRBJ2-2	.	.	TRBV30	TGTGCCCGCTATACGGAGAACACCGGGGAGCTGTTTTTT	CARYTENTGELFF
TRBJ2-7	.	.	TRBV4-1	TGCGCCAGCAGCCATACCCTCGCAGGGCAAACCGAGCAGTACTTC	CASSHTLAGQTEQYF
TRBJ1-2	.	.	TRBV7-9	TGTGCCAGCAGGCCCGGGAGCTACTATGGCTACACCTTC	CASRPGSYYGYTF
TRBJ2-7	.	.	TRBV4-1	TGCGCCAGCAGCCAAGTAGGTCCGGGGCCCTACGAGCAGTACTTC	CASSQVGPGPYEQYF
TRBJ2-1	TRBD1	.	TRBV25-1	TGTGCCAGCAGTGGTTCGGGACAGAAGTTCTTC	CASSGSGQKFF
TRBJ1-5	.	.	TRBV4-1	TGCGCCAGCAGCGAAACCTCGACAGACAACCAGCCCCAGCATTTT	CASSETSTDNQPQHF
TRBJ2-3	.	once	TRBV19	TGTGCCAGTAGTGTAACAGGATCTAGCACAGATACGCAGTATTTT	CASSVTGSSTDTQYF
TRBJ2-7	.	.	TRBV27	TGTGCCAGCAGTCTGACAGCGTCCTACGAGCAGTACTTC	CASSLTASYEQYF